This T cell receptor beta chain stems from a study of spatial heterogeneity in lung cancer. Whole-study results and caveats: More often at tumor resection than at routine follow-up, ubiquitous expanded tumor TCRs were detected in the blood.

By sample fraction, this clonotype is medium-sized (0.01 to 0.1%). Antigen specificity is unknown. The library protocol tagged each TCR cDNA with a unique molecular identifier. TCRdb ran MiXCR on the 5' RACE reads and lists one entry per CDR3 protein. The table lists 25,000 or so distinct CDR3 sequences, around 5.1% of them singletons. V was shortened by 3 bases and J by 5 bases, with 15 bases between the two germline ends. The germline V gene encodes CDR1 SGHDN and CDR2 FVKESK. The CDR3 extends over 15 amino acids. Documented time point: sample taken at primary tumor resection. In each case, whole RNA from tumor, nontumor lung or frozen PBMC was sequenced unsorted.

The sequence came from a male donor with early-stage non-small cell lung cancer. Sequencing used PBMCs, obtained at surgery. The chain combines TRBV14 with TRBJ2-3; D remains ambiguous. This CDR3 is CASSQSHGPQDTQYF. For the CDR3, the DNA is TGTGCCAGCAGCCAGTCCCATGGCCCCCAAGATACGCAGTATTTT.